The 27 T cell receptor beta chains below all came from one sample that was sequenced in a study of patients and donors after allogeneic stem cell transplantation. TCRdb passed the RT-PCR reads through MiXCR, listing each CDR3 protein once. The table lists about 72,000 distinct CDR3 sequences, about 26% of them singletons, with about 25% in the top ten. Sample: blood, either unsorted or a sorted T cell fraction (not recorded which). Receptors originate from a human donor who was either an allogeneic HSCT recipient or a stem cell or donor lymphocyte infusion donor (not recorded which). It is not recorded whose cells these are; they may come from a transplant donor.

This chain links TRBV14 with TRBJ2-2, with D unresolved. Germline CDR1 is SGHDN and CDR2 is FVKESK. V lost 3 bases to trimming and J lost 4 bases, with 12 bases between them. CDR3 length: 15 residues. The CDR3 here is CASSHPATVTGELFF. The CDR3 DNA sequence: TGTGCCAGCAGCCATCCCGCGACCGTCACCGGGGAGCTGTTTTTT. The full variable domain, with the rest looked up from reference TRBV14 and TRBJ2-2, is EAGVTQFPSHSVIEKGQTVTLRCDPISGHDNLYWYRRVMGKEIKFLLHFVKESKQDESGMPNNRFLAERTGGTYSTLKVQPAELEDSGVYFCASSHPATVTGELFFGEGSRLTVL.

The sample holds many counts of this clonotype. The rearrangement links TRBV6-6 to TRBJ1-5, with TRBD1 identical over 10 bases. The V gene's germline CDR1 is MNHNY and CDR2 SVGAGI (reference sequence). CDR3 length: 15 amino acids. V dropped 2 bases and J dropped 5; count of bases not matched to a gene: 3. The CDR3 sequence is CASSYRTGGDQPQHF. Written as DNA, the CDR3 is TGTGCCAGCAGTTACCGGACAGGGGGGGATCAGCCCCAGCATTTT.

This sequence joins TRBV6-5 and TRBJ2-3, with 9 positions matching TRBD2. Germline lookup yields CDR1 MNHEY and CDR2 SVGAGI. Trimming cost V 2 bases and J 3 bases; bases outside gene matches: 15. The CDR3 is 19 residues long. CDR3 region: CASSYPIAGAAVSTDTQYF. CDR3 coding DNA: TGTGCCAGCAGTTACCCGATAGCGGGGGCAGCAGTTAGTACAGATACGCAGTATTTT.

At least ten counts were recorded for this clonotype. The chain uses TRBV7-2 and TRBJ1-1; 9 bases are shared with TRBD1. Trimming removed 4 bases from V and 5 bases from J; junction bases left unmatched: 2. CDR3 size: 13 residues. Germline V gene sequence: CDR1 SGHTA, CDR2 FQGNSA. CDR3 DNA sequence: TGTGCCAGCAGCTCACAGGGGGCGACTGAAGCTTTCTTT. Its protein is CASSSQGATEAFF.

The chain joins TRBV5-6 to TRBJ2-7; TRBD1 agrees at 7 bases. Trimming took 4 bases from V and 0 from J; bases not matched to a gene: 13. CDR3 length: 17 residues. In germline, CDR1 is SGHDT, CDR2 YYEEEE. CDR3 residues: CASSPPPTGVTSYEQYF. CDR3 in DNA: TGTGCCAGCAGCCCACCACCAACAGGGGTCACCTCCTACGAGCAGTACTTC.

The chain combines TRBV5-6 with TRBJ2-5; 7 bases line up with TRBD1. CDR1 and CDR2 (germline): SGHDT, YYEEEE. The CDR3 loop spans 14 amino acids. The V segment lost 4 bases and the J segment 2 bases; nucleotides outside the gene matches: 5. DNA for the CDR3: TGTGCCAGCAGCCCCTGGGACAGACAAGAGACCCAGTACTTC. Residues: CASSPWDRQETQYF.

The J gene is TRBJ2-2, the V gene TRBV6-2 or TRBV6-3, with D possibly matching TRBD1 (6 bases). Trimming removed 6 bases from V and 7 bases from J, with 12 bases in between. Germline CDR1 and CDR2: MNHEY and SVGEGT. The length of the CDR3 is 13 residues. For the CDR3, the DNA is TGTGCCAGCAGGAAACAGGGATACGGGGAGCTGTTTTTT. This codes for CASRKQGYGELFF.

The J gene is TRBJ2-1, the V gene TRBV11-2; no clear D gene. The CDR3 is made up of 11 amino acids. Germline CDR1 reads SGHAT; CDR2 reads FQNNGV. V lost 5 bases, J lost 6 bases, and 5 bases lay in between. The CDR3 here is CASSLLNEQFF. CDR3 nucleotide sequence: TGTGCCAGCAGCCTTCTCAATGAGCAGTTCTTC. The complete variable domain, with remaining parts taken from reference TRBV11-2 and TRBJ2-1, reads EAGVAQSPRYKIIEKRQSVAFWCNPISGHATLYWYQQILGQGPKLLIQFQNNGVVDDSQLPKDRFSAERLKGVDSTLKIQPAKLEDSAVYLCASSLLNEQFFGPGTRLTVL.

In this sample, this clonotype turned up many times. The CDR3 reads CASSLVGTGPYEQYF. CDR3 DNA: TGTGCCAGCAGCTTGGTGGGGACAGGGCCCTACGAGCAGTACTTC. The chain combines TRBV5-8 with TRBJ2-7, with TRBD1 matching over 9 bases. Trimming at V came to 0 bases and at J to 2 bases, leaving 3 bases not matched to a gene. The germline CDR1 and CDR2 sequences are SGHTS and YDEGEE. The CDR3 extends over 15 amino acids.

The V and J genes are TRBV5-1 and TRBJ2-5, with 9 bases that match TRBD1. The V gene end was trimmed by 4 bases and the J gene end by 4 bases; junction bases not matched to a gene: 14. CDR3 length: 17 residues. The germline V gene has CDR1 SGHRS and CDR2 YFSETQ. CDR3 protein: CASSPTPGQGSPETQYF. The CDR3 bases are TGCGCCAGCAGCCCCACGCCGGGACAGGGTTCCCCAGAGACCCAGTACTTC.

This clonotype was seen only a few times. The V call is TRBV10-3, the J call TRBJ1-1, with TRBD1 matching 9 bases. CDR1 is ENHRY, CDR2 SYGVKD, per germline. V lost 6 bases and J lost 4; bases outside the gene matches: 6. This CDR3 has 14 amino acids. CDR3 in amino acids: CAISQTGGGTEAFF. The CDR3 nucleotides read TGTGCCATCAGCCAGACAGGGGGAGGCACTGAAGCTTTCTTT.

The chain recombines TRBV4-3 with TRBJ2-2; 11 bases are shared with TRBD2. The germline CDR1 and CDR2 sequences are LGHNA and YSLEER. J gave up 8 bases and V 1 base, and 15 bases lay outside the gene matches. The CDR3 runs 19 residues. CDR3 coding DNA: TGCGCCAGCAGCCAAGTCAGAGAAACTAGCGGGAGATACCCAGGGGAGCTGTTTTTT. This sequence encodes CASSQVRETSGRYPGELFF.

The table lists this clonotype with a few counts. CDR3 amino acids: CASSHGQGPSNTEAFF. The CDR3 DNA reads TGCGCCAGCAGTCATGGACAGGGGCCGTCGAACACTGAAGCTTTCTTT. The chain joins TRBV5-1 to TRBJ1-1, with 9 bases lining up with TRBD1. V trimming: 5 bases; J trimming: 1 base; junction bases outside the gene matches: 9. The germline V gene encodes CDR1 SGHRS and CDR2 YFSETQ. The CDR3 runs 16 residues.

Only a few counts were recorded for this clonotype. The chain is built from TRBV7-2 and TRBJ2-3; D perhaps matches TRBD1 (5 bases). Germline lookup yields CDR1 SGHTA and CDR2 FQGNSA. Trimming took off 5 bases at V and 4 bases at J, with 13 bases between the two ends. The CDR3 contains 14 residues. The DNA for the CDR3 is TGTGCCAGCAGCCCTTACAGACAGTCAGATACGCAGTATTTT. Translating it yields CASSPYRQSDTQYF.

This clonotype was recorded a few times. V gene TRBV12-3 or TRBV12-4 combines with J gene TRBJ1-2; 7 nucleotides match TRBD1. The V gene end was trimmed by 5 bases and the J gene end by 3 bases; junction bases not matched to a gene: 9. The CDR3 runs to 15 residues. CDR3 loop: CASSASGTAYYGYTF. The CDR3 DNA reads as TGTGCCAGCAGTGCTTCCGGGACAGCCTACTATGGCTACACCTTC.

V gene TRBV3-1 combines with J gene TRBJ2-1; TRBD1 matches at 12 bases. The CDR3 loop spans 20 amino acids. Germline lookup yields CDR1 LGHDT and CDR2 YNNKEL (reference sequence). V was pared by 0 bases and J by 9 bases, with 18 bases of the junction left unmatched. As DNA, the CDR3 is TGTGCCAGCAGCCAAGAGTGGGGGACAGGGGGCCCCGTCATACAAGGTGAGCAGTTCTTC. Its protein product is CASSQEWGTGGPVIQGEQFF.

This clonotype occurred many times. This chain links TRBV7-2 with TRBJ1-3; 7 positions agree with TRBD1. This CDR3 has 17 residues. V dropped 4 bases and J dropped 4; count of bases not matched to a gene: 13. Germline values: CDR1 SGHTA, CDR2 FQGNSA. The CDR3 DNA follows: TGTGCCAGCAGCTCGGACCGCTGGCAGGGGGAGGGAAACACCATATATTTT. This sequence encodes CASSSDRWQGEGNTIYF. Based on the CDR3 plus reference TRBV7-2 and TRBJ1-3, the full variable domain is GAGVSQSPSNKVTEKGKDVELRCDPISGHTALYWYRQSLGQGLEFLIYFQGNSAPDKSGLPSDRFSAERTGGSVSTLTIQRTQQEDSAVYLCASSSDRWQGEGNTIYFGEGSWLTVV.

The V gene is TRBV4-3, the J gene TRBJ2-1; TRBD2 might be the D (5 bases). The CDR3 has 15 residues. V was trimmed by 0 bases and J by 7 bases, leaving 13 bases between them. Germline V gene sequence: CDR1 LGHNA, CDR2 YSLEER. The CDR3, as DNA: TGCGCCAGCAGCCAAGATATTAGGGAGTGGAATGAGCAGTTCTTC. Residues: CASSQDIREWNEQFF.

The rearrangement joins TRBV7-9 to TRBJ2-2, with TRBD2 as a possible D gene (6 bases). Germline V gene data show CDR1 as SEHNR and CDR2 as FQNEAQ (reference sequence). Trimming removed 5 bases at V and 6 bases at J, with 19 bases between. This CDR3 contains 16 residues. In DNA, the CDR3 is TGTGCCAGCAGCCCTCGCGGTAGCGGAGGTCCCGGGGAGCTGTTTTTT. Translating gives CASSPRGSGGPGELFF.

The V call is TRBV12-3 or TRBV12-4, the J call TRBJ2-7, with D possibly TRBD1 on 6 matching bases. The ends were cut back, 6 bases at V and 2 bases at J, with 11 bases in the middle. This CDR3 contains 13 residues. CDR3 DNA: TGTGCCAGCAGCCCCCAGGGGCCCTACGAGCAGTACTTC. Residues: CASSPQGPYEQYF.

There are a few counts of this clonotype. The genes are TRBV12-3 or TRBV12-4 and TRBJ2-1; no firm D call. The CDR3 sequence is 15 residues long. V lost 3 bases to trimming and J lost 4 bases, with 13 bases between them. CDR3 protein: CASSFFRPDYNEQFF. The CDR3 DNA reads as TGTGCCAGCAGTTTTTTCCGACCGGATTACAATGAGCAGTTCTTC.

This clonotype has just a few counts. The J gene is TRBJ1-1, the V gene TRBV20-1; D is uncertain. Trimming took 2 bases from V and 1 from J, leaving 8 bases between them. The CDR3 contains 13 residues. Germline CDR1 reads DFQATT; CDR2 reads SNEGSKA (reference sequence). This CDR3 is CSARPSGNTEAFF. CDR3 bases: TGCAGTGCTAGACCTAGTGGGAACACTGAAGCTTTCTTT.

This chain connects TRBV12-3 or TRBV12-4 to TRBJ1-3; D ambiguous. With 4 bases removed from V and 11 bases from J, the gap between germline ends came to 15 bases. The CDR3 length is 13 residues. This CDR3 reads CASSWADSGAIYF. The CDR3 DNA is TGTGCCAGCAGTTGGGCGGACTCCGGAGCCATATATTTT.

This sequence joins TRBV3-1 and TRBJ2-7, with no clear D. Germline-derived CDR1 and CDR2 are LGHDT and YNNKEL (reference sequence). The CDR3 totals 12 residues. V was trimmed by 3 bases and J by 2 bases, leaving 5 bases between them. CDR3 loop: CASSHGTYEQYF. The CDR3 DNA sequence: TGTGCCAGCAGCCACGGTACCTACGAGCAGTACTTC.

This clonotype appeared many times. Here the CDR3 reads CASSSTGEANYGYTF. In DNA, the CDR3 is TGTGCCAGCAGCTCAACGGGGGAAGCTAACTATGGCTACACCTTC. This sequence joins TRBV7-9 and TRBJ1-2; D is perhaps TRBD1 (5 bases). Between the trimmed V and J ends, which lost 4 bases and 0 bases, there was a span of 12 bases. In germline, CDR1 is SEHNR, CDR2 FQNEAQ (reference sequence). There are 15 residues in the CDR3.

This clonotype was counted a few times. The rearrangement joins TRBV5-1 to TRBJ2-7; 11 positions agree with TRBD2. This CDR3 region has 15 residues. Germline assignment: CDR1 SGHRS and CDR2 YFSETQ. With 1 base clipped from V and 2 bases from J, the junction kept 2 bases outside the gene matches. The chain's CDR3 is CASSLIAGGTYEQYF. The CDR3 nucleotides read TGCGCCAGCAGCTTGATAGCGGGGGGGACCTACGAGCAGTACTTC.

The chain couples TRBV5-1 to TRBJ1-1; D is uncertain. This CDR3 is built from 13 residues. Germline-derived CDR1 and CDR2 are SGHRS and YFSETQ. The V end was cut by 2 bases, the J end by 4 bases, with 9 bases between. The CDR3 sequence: CASSFGVTTEAFF. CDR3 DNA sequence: TGCGCCAGCAGCTTTGGGGTGACCACTGAAGCTTTCTTT.